This T cell receptor beta chain was obtained from a study of cytomegalovirus exposure and HLA in healthy donors. Broader study findings: The study listed 150 to 200 cytomegalovirus-associated TCR beta chains.

CDR1 is WSHSY, CDR2 SAAADI, per germline. The CDR3 consists of 13 residues. V was pared by 4 bases and J by 2 bases, with 0 bases of the junction left unmatched. Sequenced by immunoSEQ multiplex PCR; TCRdb stores in-frame clones only, minus some. Among about 350,000 clones listed, roughly nine tenths were seen once. Regarding this clone: What it recognizes is unknown.

Sequencing input: PBMCs. The receptor was derived from a young woman in good health and CMV-seropositive. J is TRBJ1-2 and V is TRBV10-2; 8 bases fit TRBD1. The CDR3 spells CASSGQGNYGYTF. The CDR3 DNA is TGCGCCAGCAGTGGACAGGGGAACTATGGCTACACCTTC.